One sample yielded the 8 T cell receptor beta chains listed below, sequenced in a study of cytomegalovirus exposure and HLA in healthy donors. Primers for the PCR totalled 60 Vbeta and 13 Jbeta. Some clones are missing from TCRdb's copy, which holds only in-frame ones; the method was immunoSEQ multiplex PCR. The sample has 95,000 or so clones, about four fifths seen once; the top ten hold about 5%. Material for sequencing was PBMCs. These receptors were collected from a middle-aged woman in good health and CMV-seronegative.

The V gene is TRBV4-1, the J gene TRBJ2-1, with a possible D match to TRBD2 (6 bases). The CDR3 length is 16 residues. V lost 1 base, J lost 7 bases, and 17 bases lay in between. In germline, CDR1 is MGHRA, CDR2 YSYEKL. CDR3 DNA: TGCGCCAGCAGCCAAGGTCTGGGTTCAGGGACTAATGAGCAGTTCTTC. Translation gives CASSQGLGSGTNEQFF.

The CDR3 sequence is CASSEGASRTDTQYF. CDR3 DNA sequence: TGTGCCAGCAGCGAAGGGGCTAGTCGTACAGATACGCAGTATTTT. The rearrangement uses TRBV6-4 and TRBJ2-3, with a tentative D call TRBD1 (5 bases). The germline V gene encodes CDR1 MRHNA and CDR2 SNTAGT. The CDR3 runs to 15 residues. Trimming stripped 6 bases from V and 3 bases from J, with 16 bases between.

This clone has more than one count but fewer than ten. This sequence joins TRBV9 and TRBJ1-1; D call uncertain. CDR1 is SGDLS and CDR2 is YYNGEE in the germline V gene. This CDR3 is built from 14 residues. Trimming removed 0 bases from V and 5 bases from J, with 11 bases in between. The CDR3 sequence is CASSVEQVGTEAFF. For the CDR3, the DNA is TGTGCCAGCAGCGTAGAGCAGGTTGGAACTGAAGCTTTCTTT.

This clone is a singleton in its sample. The rearrangement joins TRBV9 to TRBJ1-1; 11 bases map to TRBD1. The V and J ends lost 0 bases and 5 bases, in that order; junction bases with no gene match: 3. Germline CDR1 and CDR2: SGDLS and YYNGEE. The CDR3 has 15 amino acids. CDR3 region: CASSVAGDRGTEAFF. The CDR3 DNA reads as TGTGCCAGCAGCGTAGCTGGGGACAGGGGGACTGAAGCTTTCTTT.

The chain uses TRBV7-9 and TRBJ1-5, with D hard to call. The CDR3 is 16 residues long. Germline V lookup: CDR1 SEHNR, CDR2 FQNEAQ (reference sequence). Trimming cost V 1 base and J 5 bases, with 15 bases left between them. DNA for the CDR3: TGTGCCAGCAGCTTAGAAGCTGTGGGCAACTATCAGCCCCAGCATTTT. Its protein is CASSLEAVGNYQPQHF. The full variable domain, with the rest looked up from reference TRBV7-9 and TRBJ1-5, is DTGVSQNPRHKITKRGQNVTFRCDPISEHNRLYWYRQTLGQGPEFLTYFQNEAQLEKSRLLSDRFSAERPKGSFSTLEIQRTEQGDSAMYLCASSLEAVGNYQPQHFGDGTRLSIL.

The chain links TRBV5-4 to TRBJ1-2; tentatively, D is TRBD1 (6 bases). The CDR3 is made up of 14 amino acids. V shed 4 bases and J shed 6 bases, with 16 bases lying between them. In germline, CDR1 is SGHNT, CDR2 YYREEE (reference sequence). For the CDR3, the DNA is TGTGCCAGCAGCCCCGTAAGGGGGGGCGATGGCTACACCTTC. Its translation is CASSPVRGGDGYTF.

The CDR3 DNA reads TGTGCCAGCAGCTTAGTAGGGGACGGGGGTGACGAGCAGTACTTC. Its protein is CASSLVGDGGDEQYF. The chain couples TRBV7-2 to TRBJ2-7; D perhaps matches TRBD2 (6 bases). The V gene's germline CDR1 is SGHTA and CDR2 FQGNSA. The CDR3 is 15 residues long. Trimming cost V 1 base and J 5 bases, with 15 bases left between them.

The CDR3 is CASSQKALGGGAAETQYF. CDR3 in DNA: TGCGCCAGCAGCCAAAAGGCTTTGGGAGGGGGGGCGGCAGAGACCCAGTACTTC. The V call is TRBV4-3, the J call TRBJ2-5, with D possibly being TRBD2 (7 bases). The germline V gene has CDR1 LGHNA and CDR2 YSLEER. CDR3 length: 18 residues. V dropped 2 bases and J dropped 4 bases, with 23 bases sitting between them.